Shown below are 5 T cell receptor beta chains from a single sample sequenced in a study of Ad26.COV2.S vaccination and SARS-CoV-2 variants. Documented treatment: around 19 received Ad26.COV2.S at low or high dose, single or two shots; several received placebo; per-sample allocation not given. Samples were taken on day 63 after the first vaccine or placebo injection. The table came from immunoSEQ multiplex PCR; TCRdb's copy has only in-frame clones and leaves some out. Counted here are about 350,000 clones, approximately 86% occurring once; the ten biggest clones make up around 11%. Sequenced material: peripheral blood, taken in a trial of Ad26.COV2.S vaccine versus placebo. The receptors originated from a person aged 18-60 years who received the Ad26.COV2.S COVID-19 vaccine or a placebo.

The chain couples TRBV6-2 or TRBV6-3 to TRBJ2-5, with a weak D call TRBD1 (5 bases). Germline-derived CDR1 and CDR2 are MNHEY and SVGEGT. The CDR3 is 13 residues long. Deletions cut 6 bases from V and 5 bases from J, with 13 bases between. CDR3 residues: CASSPGLGETQYF. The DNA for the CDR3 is TGTGCCAGCAGCCCAGGGCTGGGGGAGACCCAGTACTTC.

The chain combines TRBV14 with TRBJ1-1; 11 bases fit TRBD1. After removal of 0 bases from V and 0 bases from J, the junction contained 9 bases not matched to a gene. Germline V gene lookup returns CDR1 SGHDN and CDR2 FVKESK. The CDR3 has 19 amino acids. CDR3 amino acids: CASSQDRGQGVFMNTEAFF. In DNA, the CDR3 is TGTGCCAGCAGCCAAGATAGGGGACAGGGGGTTTTCATGAACACTGAAGCTTTCTTT. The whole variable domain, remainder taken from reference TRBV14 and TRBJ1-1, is EAGVTQFPSHSVIEKGQTVTLRCDPISGHDNLYWYRRVMGKEIKFLLHFVKESKQDESGMPNNRFLAERTGGTYSTLKVQPAELEDSGVYFCASSQDRGQGVFMNTEAFFGQGTRLTVV.

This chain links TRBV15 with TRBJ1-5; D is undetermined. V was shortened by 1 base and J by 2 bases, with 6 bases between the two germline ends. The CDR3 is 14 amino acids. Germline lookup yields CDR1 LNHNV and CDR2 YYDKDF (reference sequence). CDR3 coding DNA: TGTGCCACCAGCAGAGTAAGAGGCAATCAGCCCCAGCATTTT. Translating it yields CATSRVRGNQPQHF.

CDR3 loop: CASSLALSQANTGELFF. In DNA, the CDR3 is TGTGCCAGCAGCTTGGCCTTGTCCCAAGCGAACACCGGGGAGCTGTTTTTT. The V call is TRBV5-4, the J call TRBJ2-2; D gene unclear. V was shortened by 0 bases and J by 0 bases, with 12 bases between the two germline ends. There are 17 residues in the CDR3. CDR1 and CDR2 from the germline V gene are SGHNT and YYREEE (reference sequence).

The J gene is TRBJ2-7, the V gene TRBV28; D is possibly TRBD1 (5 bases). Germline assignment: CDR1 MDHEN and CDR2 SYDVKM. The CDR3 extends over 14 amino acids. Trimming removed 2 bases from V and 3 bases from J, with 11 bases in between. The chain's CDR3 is CASSLPQGFYEQYF. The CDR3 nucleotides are TGTGCCAGCAGTTTACCCCAGGGTTTCTACGAGCAGTACTTC.